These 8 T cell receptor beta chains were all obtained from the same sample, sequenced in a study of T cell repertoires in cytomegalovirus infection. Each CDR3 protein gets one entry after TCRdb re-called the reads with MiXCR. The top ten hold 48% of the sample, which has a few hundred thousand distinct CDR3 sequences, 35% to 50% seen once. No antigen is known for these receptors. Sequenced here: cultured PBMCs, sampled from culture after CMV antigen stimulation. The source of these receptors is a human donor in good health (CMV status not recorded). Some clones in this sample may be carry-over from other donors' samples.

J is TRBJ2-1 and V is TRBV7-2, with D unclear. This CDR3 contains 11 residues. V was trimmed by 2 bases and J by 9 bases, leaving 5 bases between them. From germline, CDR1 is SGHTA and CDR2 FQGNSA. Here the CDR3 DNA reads TGTGCCAGCAGCTTAACGACTGAGCAGTTCTTC. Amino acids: CASSLTTEQFF.

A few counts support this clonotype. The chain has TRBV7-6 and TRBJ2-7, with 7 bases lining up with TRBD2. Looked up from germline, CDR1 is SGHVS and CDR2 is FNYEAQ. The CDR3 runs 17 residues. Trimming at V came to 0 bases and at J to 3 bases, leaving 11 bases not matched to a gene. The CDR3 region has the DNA TGTGCCAGCAGCTTAGCTCTGCACGGGACTACCGACTACGAGCAGTACTTC. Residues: CASSLALHGTTDYEQYF.

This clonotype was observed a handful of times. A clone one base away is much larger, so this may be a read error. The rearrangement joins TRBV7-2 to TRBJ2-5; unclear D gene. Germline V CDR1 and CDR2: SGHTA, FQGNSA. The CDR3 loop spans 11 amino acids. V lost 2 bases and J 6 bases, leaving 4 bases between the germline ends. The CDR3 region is CASSLTQTQYF. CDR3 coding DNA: TGTGCCAGCAGCTTAACACAGACCCAGTACTTC.

CDR3 protein: CASSFGPVREQFF. The CDR3, as DNA: TGTGCCAGCAGCTTCGGGCCGGTGCGTGAGCAGTTCTTC. The genes are TRBV7-2 and TRBJ2-1, with unresolved D. The CDR3 length is 13 residues. From germline, CDR1 is SGHTA and CDR2 FQGNSA. V lost 3 bases and J lost 9, with 12 bases in between.

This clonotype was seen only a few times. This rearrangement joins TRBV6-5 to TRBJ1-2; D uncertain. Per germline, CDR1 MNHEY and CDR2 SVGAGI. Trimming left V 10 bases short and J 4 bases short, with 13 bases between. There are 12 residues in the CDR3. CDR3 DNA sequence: TGTGCCATCCATACCTCCGGCTATGGCTACACCTTC. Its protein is CAIHTSGYGYTF.

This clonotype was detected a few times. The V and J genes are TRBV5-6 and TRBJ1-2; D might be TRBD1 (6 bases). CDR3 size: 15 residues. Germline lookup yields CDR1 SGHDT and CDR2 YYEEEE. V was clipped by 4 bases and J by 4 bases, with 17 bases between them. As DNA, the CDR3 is TGTGCCAGCAGCGCCCGGGACACGGAGGGCTATGGCTACACCTTC. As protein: CASSARDTEGYGYTF.

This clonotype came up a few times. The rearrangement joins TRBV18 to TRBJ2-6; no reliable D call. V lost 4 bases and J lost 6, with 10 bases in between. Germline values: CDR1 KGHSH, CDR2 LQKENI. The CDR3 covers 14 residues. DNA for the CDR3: TGTGCCAGCTCACTCCGGCTTGAGGCCAACGTCCTGACTTTC. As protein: CASSLRLEANVLTF. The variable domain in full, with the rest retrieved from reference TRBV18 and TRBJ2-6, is NAGVMQNPRHLVRRRGQEARLRCSPMKGHSHVYWYRQLPEEGLKFMVYLQKENIIDESGMPKERFSAEFPKEGPSILRIQQVVRGDSAAYFCASSLRLEANVLTFGAGSRLTVL.

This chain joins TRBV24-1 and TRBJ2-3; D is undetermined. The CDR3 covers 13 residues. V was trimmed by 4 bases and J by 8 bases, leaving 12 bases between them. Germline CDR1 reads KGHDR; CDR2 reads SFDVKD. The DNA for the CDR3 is TGTGCCACCAGTGAAGCCCAGGACCTTACGCAGTATTTT. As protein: CATSEAQDLTQYF.